One and the same sample provided the 24 T cell receptor beta chains below, sequenced in a study of blood T cell repertoires in COVID-19. TCRdb's copy holds only in-frame clones and misses some; the assay was immunoSEQ multiplex PCR. The sample contains some 490,000 clones, approximately 85% of which appear only once. The sample comprised peripheral blood. The receptor set was obtained from a human donor in a cohort sampled during active COVID-19.

This chain links TRBV28 with TRBJ1-2; D is perhaps TRBD1 (5 bases). Trimming shortened V by 5 bases and J by 8 bases, and 18 bases separated the two germline ends. This CDR3 is built from 14 residues. Germline V CDR1 and CDR2: MDHEN, SYDVKM. DNA for the CDR3: TGTGCCAGCAGTGCGCGGGACCCGGTGTTCGGCTACACCTTC. It yields the protein CASSARDPVFGYTF.

The V gene is TRBV7-8, the J gene TRBJ1-2; D is ambiguous. The CDR3 runs to 15 residues. Germline V CDR1 and CDR2: SGHVS, FQNEAQ. V was trimmed by 5 bases and J by 2 bases, leaving 15 bases between them. CDR3 loop: CASSPILGGNYGYTF. The DNA for the CDR3 is TGTGCCAGCAGCCCGATTCTGGGAGGGAACTATGGCTACACCTTC.

The chain joins TRBV5-1 to TRBJ1-1; 9 bases map to TRBD1. Trimming took 1 base from V and 5 from J; bases not matched to a gene: 3. This CDR3 is 14 amino acids long. CDR1 and CDR2 (germline): SGHRS, YFSETQ. CDR3 sequence reads: CASSLRTGETEAFF. The CDR3 coding sequence is TGCGCCAGCAGCTTGCGGACAGGGGAGACTGAAGCTTTCTTT.

The V and J genes are TRBV5-6 and TRBJ2-3; tentatively, D is TRBD2 (5 bases). Germline V gene sequence: CDR1 SGHDT, CDR2 YYEEEE. Between the trimmed V and J ends, which lost 0 bases and 8 bases, there was a span of 16 bases. The CDR3 loop spans 15 amino acids. CDR3 sequence: CASSLGTGVSGTQYF. CDR3 in DNA: TGTGCCAGCAGCTTGGGAACCGGCGTCAGCGGTACGCAGTATTTT.

J is TRBJ2-3 and V is TRBV5-4; the D gene is possibly TRBD1 (6 bases). From germline, CDR1 is SGHNT and CDR2 YYREEE (reference sequence). The V end was cut by 4 bases, the J end by 4 bases, with 16 bases between. This CDR3 contains 15 residues. CDR3: CASSGGRAGADTQYF. The CDR3 region has the DNA TGTGCCAGCAGCGGGGGCAGGGCAGGGGCAGATACGCAGTATTTT.

This chain connects TRBV6-5 to TRBJ1-1, with 8 bases aligning to TRBD1. The CDR3 runs to 14 residues. The V gene's germline CDR1 is MNHEY and CDR2 SVGAGI. V lost 6 bases, J lost 3 bases, and 6 bases stayed unmatched. The CDR3 region has the DNA TGTGCCAGCAGGCTGGGGGACAGGCACACTGAAGCTTTCTTT. This sequence encodes CASRLGDRHTEAFF.

The chain couples TRBV5-1 to TRBJ1-6; 10 bases align to TRBD1. The CDR3 sequence is 15 residues long. Germline loops: CDR1 SGHRS, CDR2 YFSETQ. J was trimmed by 8 bases and V by 1 base; bases with no gene match: 3. This CDR3 reads CASSLLGTGDSPLHF. The CDR3 bases are TGCGCCAGCAGCTTGTTAGGGACAGGGGATTCACCCCTCCACTTT.

V and J are TRBV10-2 and TRBJ2-1; 15 bases map to TRBD2. Germline-derived CDR1 and CDR2 are WSHSY and SAAADI. With 6 bases clipped from V and 7 bases from J, the junction kept 4 bases outside the gene matches. The CDR3 runs 15 residues. Written as DNA, the CDR3 is TGCGCCAGCAGGGGGACTAGCGGGAGGTTGAATGAGCAGTTCTTC. Translation: CASRGTSGRLNEQFF.

The rearrangement uses TRBV28 and TRBJ2-3, with 8 nucleotides matching TRBD2. The CDR3 covers 17 residues. Germline trimming cut 5 bases from V and 2 bases from J; bases unmatched to any gene: 12. The germline gives CDR1 MDHEN, CDR2 SYDVKM. For the CDR3, the DNA is TGTGCCAGCAGTCCGGAGGGGGTAGCGGGACACACAGATACGCAGTATTTT. The encoded protein is CASSPEGVAGHTDTQYF.

This sequence joins TRBV3-1 (or the pseudogene TRBV3-2) and TRBJ2-3; the match to TRBD2 covers 9 bases. Germline V lookup: CDR1 LGHDT, CDR2 YNNKEL (reference sequence). There are 17 residues in the CDR3. V trimming: 5 bases; J trimming: 1 base; junction bases outside the gene matches: 10. CDR3 nucleotides: TGTGCCAGCAGCGACCGGGCGTCTAGCGGGGGCACAGATACGCAGTATTTT. It encodes CASSDRASSGGTDTQYF.

This sequence joins TRBV6-5 and TRBJ2-4; weak D call: TRBD1 (6 bases). Trimming took 0 bases from V and 2 from J, leaving 8 bases between them. CDR1 is MNHEY and CDR2 is SVGAGI in the germline V gene. The CDR3 consists of 15 residues. The chain's CDR3 is CASSYSDRSKNIQYF. The DNA for the CDR3 is TGTGCCAGCAGTTACTCAGACAGGTCCAAAAACATTCAGTACTTC.

The V and J genes are TRBV21-1 and TRBJ1-1. TRBV21-1 is noted as a pseudogene. The CDR3 length is 14 residues. The CDR3 region is CASKPGLSRPEAFF. The CDR3 DNA sequence: TGTGCCAGCAAGCCGGGACTAAGTCGGCCTGAAGCTTTCTTT.

This rearrangement joins TRBV15 to TRBJ1-5; 10 nucleotides agree with TRBD1. This CDR3 contains 17 residues. Per germline, CDR1 LNHNV and CDR2 YYDKDF (reference sequence). V trimming: 5 bases; J trimming: 2 bases; junction bases outside the gene matches: 9. Here the CDR3 reads CATSYLPGTGGNQPQHF. CDR3 nucleotide sequence: TGTGCCACCAGCTACCTTCCAGGGACAGGGGGCAATCAGCCCCAGCATTTT. The full variable domain, completed using reference TRBV15 and TRBJ1-5, is DAMVIQNPRYQVTQFGKPVTLSCSQTLNHNVMYWYQQKSSQAPKLLFHYYDKDFNNEADTPDNFQSRRPNTSFCFLDIRSPGLGDTAMYLCATSYLPGTGGNQPQHFGDGTRLSIL.

This clone was seen a single time. The chain has TRBV7-3 and TRBJ2-7; a possible D gene is TRBD2 (6 bases). The germline V gene encodes CDR1 SGHTA and CDR2 FQGTGA. Deletions cut 3 bases from V and 6 bases from J, with 6 bases between. CDR3 length: 11 residues. The CDR3 spells CASSLTSEQYF. The CDR3 DNA follows: TGTGCCAGCAGCTTGACTAGCGAGCAGTACTTC.

This clone was counted once. The chain uses TRBV5-8 and TRBJ1-1; D unclear. Germline V gene lookup returns CDR1 SGHTS and CDR2 YDEGEE. The V end lost 4 bases, the J end lost 11 bases, and 15 bases lay between the germline ends. The CDR3 length is 12 residues. As DNA, the CDR3 is TGTGCCAGCAGCGCGGCAGAGGGAGTTGCTTTCTTT. Protein: CASSAAEGVAFF.

The chain uses TRBV5-1 and TRBJ1-1; D is uncertain. Germline values: CDR1 SGHRS, CDR2 YFSETQ. The CDR3 covers 13 residues. V lost 0 bases, J lost 7 bases, and 10 bases lay in between. CDR3 in amino acids: CASSLERVGEAFF. CDR3 sequence (DNA): TGCGCCAGCAGCTTGGAGAGGGTGGGTGAAGCTTTCTTT.

The chain has TRBV4-2 and TRBJ2-1; 9 bases map to TRBD2. Germline assignment: CDR1 LGHNA and CDR2 YNFKEQ. V gave up 3 bases and J gave up 0 bases; unmatched junction bases: 15. The CDR3 loop spans 20 amino acids. The CDR3 nucleotides are TGTGCCAGCAGCCAGCCTCCCGGAAGCGGGAGGCGATACTCCTACAATGAGCAGTTCTTC. This codes for CASSQPPGSGRRYSYNEQFF.

The rearrangement uses TRBV4-2 and TRBJ2-7, with D tentatively TRBD2 (6 bases). The V gene's germline CDR1 is LGHNA and CDR2 YNFKEQ. Trimming pared 4 bases from V and 7 bases from J, leaving 14 bases between. The CDR3 sequence is 13 residues long. This CDR3 reads CASSPGLPREQYF. The CDR3 nucleotides read TGTGCCAGCAGCCCGGGACTTCCCAGGGAGCAGTACTTC.

The chain employs TRBV6-5 and TRBJ2-2; the match to TRBD2 covers 8 bases. V was pared by 7 bases and J by 7 bases, with 11 bases of the junction left unmatched. The CDR3 is 15 amino acids. Germline V lookup: CDR1 MNHEY, CDR2 SVGAGI. The CDR3 DNA sequence: TGTGCCAGCATGACGGGGGGGGGACCTGTCGGGGAGCTGTTTTTT. Encoded protein: CASMTGGGPVGELFF.

The chain employs TRBV28 and TRBJ1-5; 8 bases line up with TRBD1. The V segment lost 5 bases and the J segment 2 bases; nucleotides outside the gene matches: 17. Germline-derived CDR1 and CDR2 are MDHEN and SYDVKM. The CDR3 covers 19 residues. CDR3 nucleotides: TGTGCCAGCAGTCTACTAGGACAGGGCTTCCTCAAGGGCAATCAGCCCCAGCATTTT. This encodes CASSLLGQGFLKGNQPQHF.

The gene calls are TRBV5-1 and TRBJ1-1; D is undetermined. Germline CDR1 reads SGHRS; CDR2 reads YFSETQ. V lost 4 bases, J lost 2 bases, and 15 bases lay in between. The CDR3 is made up of 15 amino acids. The CDR3 loop is CASSPEKGGNTEAFF. CDR3 in DNA: TGCGCCAGCAGCCCCGAGAAAGGAGGTAACACTGAAGCTTTCTTT. Variable domain in full (rest from reference TRBV5-1 and TRBJ1-1): KAGVTQTPRYLIKTRGQQVTLSCSPISGHRSVSWYQQTPGQGLQFLFEYFSETQRNKGNFPGRFSGRQFSNSRSEMNVSTLELGDSALYLCASSPEKGGNTEAFFGQGTRLTVV.

This sequence joins TRBV5-8 and TRBJ2-5, with TRBD1 matching over 7 bases. There are 15 residues in the CDR3. V lost 5 bases and J lost 2; bases outside the gene matches: 9. Germline values: CDR1 SGHTS, CDR2 YDEGEE. The CDR3, as DNA: TGTGCCAGCAGTCAAGGGGGCCCCCAGCAAGAGACCCAGTACTTC. Translated: CASSQGGPQQETQYF.

The V gene is TRBV28, the J gene TRBJ2-2; TRBD1 agrees at 10 bases. J gave up 8 bases and V 4 bases, and 10 bases lay outside the gene matches. Germline-derived CDR1 and CDR2 are MDHEN and SYDVKM. CDR3 size: 16 residues. The CDR3 reads CASSSTGTGAVGELFF. CDR3 bases: TGTGCCAGCAGTTCTACCGGGACAGGGGCCGTGGGGGAGCTGTTTTTT.

The chain carries TRBV5-1 and TRBJ2-1; 9 bases align to TRBD1. The CDR3 loop spans 16 amino acids. V trimming: 0 bases; J trimming: 4 bases; junction bases outside the gene matches: 5. Germline CDR1 is SGHRS and CDR2 is YFSETQ. CDR3 protein: CASSLGDRVIYNEQFF. The DNA of the CDR3 is TGCGCCAGCAGCTTGGGGGACAGGGTTATATACAATGAGCAGTTCTTC.